The 8 T cell receptor beta chains listed next were all sequenced from one sample in a study of CD8 T cells in Susac syndrome. Random-hexamer reverse transcription was applied to roughly 0.5 to 1 ug RNA. TCRdb processed the immunoSEQ multiplex PCR reads anew with MiXCR; each CDR3 protein has one entry. The table shows more than 150,000 distinct CDR3 sequences, with over 85% occurring only once. Input material: CD8+ T cells from PBMCs. The source of these receptors is a human donor with multiple sclerosis.

The chain carries TRBV9 and TRBJ2-1, with D perhaps given as TRBD1 or TRBD2 (5 bases each). The CDR3 runs 15 residues. CDR1 is SGDLS and CDR2 is YYNGEE in the germline V gene. The germline V and J ends were trimmed by 0 bases and 7 bases, with 14 bases remaining between them. The CDR3 DNA reads as TGTGCCAGCAGCGTAGCAGGACGATGGGGGAATGAGCAGTTCTTC. It specifies CASSVAGRWGNEQFF.

V and J are TRBV6-2 or TRBV6-3 and TRBJ1-5; perhaps TRBD1 as D (6 bases). Trimming stripped 4 bases from V and 3 bases from J, with 10 bases between. Germline V gene lookup returns CDR1 MNHEY and CDR2 SVGEGT. The CDR3 consists of 14 residues. The CDR3 DNA reads TGTGCCAGCAGTTGGAGGGGGGACAATCAGCCCCAGCATTTT. Residues: CASSWRGDNQPQHF.

This rearrangement joins TRBV28 to TRBJ2-7; D gene ambiguous. V gave up 6 bases and J gave up 3 bases, with 15 bases separating them. Germline CDR1 and CDR2: MDHEN and SYDVKM. This CDR3 is built from 14 residues. This CDR3 reads CASSRGGTYYEQYF. For the CDR3, the DNA is TGTGCCAGCAGCCGTGGTGGAACGTACTACGAGCAGTACTTC.

The rearrangement joins TRBV12-3 or TRBV12-4 to TRBJ1-1, with D perhaps matching TRBD1 (6 bases). Trimming took 7 bases from V and 2 from J, leaving 11 bases between them. There are 13 residues in the CDR3. The CDR3 nucleotides are TGTGCCAGCACCACGGACAGTAACACTGAAGCTTTCTTT. Its translation is CASTTDSNTEAFF.

The genes are TRBV4-1 and TRBJ1-1, with D possibly being TRBD1 (5 bases). CDR3 length equals 15 residues. Trimming left V 0 bases short and J 6 bases short, with 14 bases between. Germline V gene sequence: CDR1 MGHRA, CDR2 YSYEKL. The CDR3 reads CASSQDAGFFAEAFF. The CDR3 DNA reads TGCGCCAGCAGCCAAGATGCAGGGTTCTTCGCTGAAGCTTTCTTT.

The V call is TRBV13, the J call TRBJ1-3; no clear D. The CDR3 runs to 15 residues. Germline V gives CDR1 PRHDT, CDR2 FYEKMQ (reference sequence). V lost 2 bases and J lost 0, with 8 bases in between. This chain's CDR3 is CASSLLADSGNTIYF. The CDR3 nucleotides are TGTGCCAGCAGCTTATTGGCGGACTCTGGAAACACCATATATTTT.

This sequence joins TRBV13 and TRBJ2-1; 8 nucleotides agree with TRBD1. Germline V gene lookup returns CDR1 PRHDT and CDR2 FYEKMQ (reference sequence). The CDR3 covers 17 residues. The V and J ends lost 0 bases and 2 bases, in that order; junction bases with no gene match: 6. The CDR3 nucleotides read TGTGCCAGCAGCTTAGGTTCAGGGGGCCCTACCTACAATGAGCAGTTCTTC. Its translation: CASSLGSGGPTYNEQFF.

The rearrangement uses TRBV23-1 and TRBJ2-3; TRBD1 matches 7 bases. TRBV23-1 is assigned to the ORF class and has an uncertain function. J gave up 3 bases and V 4 bases, and 16 bases lay outside the gene matches. The CDR3 contains 18 residues. The chain's CDR3 is CASSRRGDSVGTTDTQYF. CDR3 DNA sequence: TGCGCCAGCAGTCGCCGAGGGGACAGCGTGGGCACTACAGATACGCAGTATTTT.